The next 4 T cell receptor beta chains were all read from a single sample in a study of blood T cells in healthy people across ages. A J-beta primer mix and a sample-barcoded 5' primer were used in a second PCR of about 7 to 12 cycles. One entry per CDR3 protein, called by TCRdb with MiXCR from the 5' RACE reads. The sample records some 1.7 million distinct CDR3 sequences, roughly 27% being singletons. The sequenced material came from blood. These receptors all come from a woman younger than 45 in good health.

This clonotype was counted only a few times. The CDR3 nucleotides read TGTGCCTGGAGTGGGGACCTATCGGGGGGGACAGATACGCAGTATTTT. Encoded protein: CAWSGDLSGGTDTQYF. The chain carries TRBV30 and TRBJ2-3, with 8 bases identical to TRBD2. The CDR3 sequence is 16 residues long. The germline gives CDR1 GTSNPN, CDR2 SVGIG (reference sequence). The V gene end was trimmed by 1 base and the J gene end by 3 bases; junction bases not matched to a gene: 9.

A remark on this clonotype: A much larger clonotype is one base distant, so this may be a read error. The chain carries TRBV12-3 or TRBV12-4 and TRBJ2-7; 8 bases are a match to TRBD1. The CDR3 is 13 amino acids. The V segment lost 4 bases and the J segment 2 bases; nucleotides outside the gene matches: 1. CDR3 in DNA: TGTGCCAGCAGTTGGGGACAGGCCTACGAGCAGTACTTC. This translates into CASSWGQAYEQYF.

This chain's CDR3 is CSPQTGGGSDTQYF. For the CDR3, the DNA is TGCAGTCCCCAGACAGGGGGCGGGTCAGATACGCAGTATTTT. The V and J genes are TRBV20-1 and TRBJ2-3, with 10 bases that match TRBD1. Germline loops: CDR1 DFQATT, CDR2 SNEGSKA (reference sequence). The CDR3 is 14 amino acids. After removal of 8 bases from V and 4 bases from J, the junction contained 9 bases not matched to a gene.

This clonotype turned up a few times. CDR3 coding DNA: TGTGCCAGCAGCGTCCACAGGGAATCTGGGGCCAACGTCCTGACTTTC. Translated, it gives CASSVHRESGANVLTF. The chain carries TRBV5-6 and TRBJ2-6; perhaps TRBD1 as D (6 bases). The germline CDR1 and CDR2 sequences are SGHDT and YYEEEE. The CDR3 length is 16 residues. The V end was cut by 4 bases, the J end by 1 base, with 12 bases between. Using reference TRBV5-6 and TRBJ2-6 for the parts outside the CDR3, the full variable domain is DAGVTQSPTHLIKTRGQQVTLRCSPKSGHDTVSWYQQALGQGPQFIFQYYEEEERQRGNFPDRFSGHQFPNYSSELNVNALLLGDSALYLCASSVHRESGANVLTFGAGSRLTVL.